This section outlines one T cell receptor (beta chain) sequence together with its context. The antigen is unknown. Other DNA sequences in this specimen translate into the identical CDR3. In the PCR, 60 Vbeta and 13 Jbeta primers were used. In the original processing: Among the unique TCR beta chains that a later analysis counted, about 81 million in all, about 10 million were shared. Data came from immunoSEQ multiplex PCR; TCRdb stores just in-frame clones and leaves some out. V, J and clone size derive from that table, while D and trimming were established from the DNA sequence. The repertoire has 95,000 or so clones, approximately 80% of them found once; the top ten carry approximately 4.2%. The source of the sample is a study of cytomegalovirus exposure and HLA in healthy donors. Study-wide results and caveats: Reportedly, diagnosis of cytomegalovirus status by the classifier showed high specificity and sensitivity. A later analysis linked around 15,000 TCR beta sequences to HLA alleles at 0.05 false discovery rate. In a later analysis, a missense DCLRE1C variant was linked to TCR beta V- and J-gene trimming.

This clonotype was sampled from a woman aged 70-85 years in good health and CMV-seropositive. Sample: PBMCs.

Here the CDR3 DNA reads TGTGCCAGCAGCAATCAACCCTCACAAGAGAAAGCTAACTATGGCTACACCTTAAACTATGGCTACACCTTC. The encoded protein is CASSNQPSQEKANYGYTLNYGYTF. The chain has TRBV21-1 and TRBJ1-2. TRBV21-1 is an annotated pseudogene. The CDR3 is made up of 24 amino acids.